The entry below describes one T cell receptor (beta chain). The antigen remains undetermined. It was around 220 ng DNA, about 30,000 T cell genomes, that sorted-subset replicate PCRs used. Clones were sequenced by immunoSEQ multiplex PCR, and TCRdb holds only the in-frame ones, with some missing. The table records 1.5 million to 1.9 million clones, 95% to 99% of them present only once. The data belong to a study of shared clonotypes between healthy human individuals. Overall study results and limits: Lower generation probabilities were found for non-shared clonotypes than for those shared by all four donors. In the sorted subsets, rarefaction showed sequencing was incomplete despite large depth. Represented diversity (both genetic and exposure-history) was limited by the small number of donors.

J gave up 5 bases and V 5 bases, and 8 bases lay outside the gene matches. This CDR3 comprises 14 residues. Looked up from germline, CDR1 is SGHVS and CDR2 is FQNEAQ. This sequence joins TRBV7-8 and TRBJ2-7, with TRBD2 identical over 8 bases. This receptor was taken from a young man in good health. The sequencing input was naive CD4+ T cells sorted from blood. Specified subset: CD45RA+ positively selected. The chain's CDR3 is CASSAGLARHEQYF. CDR3 in DNA: TGTGCCAGCAGCGCCGGACTAGCTAGGCACGAGCAGTACTTC.